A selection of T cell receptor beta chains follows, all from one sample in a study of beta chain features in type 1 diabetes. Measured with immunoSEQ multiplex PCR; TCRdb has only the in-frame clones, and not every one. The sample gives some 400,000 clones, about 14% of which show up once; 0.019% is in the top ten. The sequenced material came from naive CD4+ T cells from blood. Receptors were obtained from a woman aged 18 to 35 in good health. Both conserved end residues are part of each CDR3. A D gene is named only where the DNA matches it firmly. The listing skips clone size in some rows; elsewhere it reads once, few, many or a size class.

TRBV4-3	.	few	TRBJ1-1	CASSQVQGNTEAFF	TGCGCCAGCAGCCAAGTACAGGGGAACACTGAAGCTTTCTTT
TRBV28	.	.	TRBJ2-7	CASSLLSPGWEQYF	TGTGCCAGCAGTTTATTAAGCCCGGGTTGGGAGCAGTACTTC
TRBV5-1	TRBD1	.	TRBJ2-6	CASRGDRRSGANVLTF	TGCGCCAGCAGGGGGGACAGGCGCTCTGGGGCCAACGTCCTGACTTTC
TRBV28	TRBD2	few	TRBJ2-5	CASRTSEETQYF	TGTGCCAGCCGGACTAGCGAAGAGACCCAGTACTTC
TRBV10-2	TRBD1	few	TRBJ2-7	CASRGTGSSYEQYF	TGCGCCAGCAGAGGGACAGGGAGCTCCTACGAGCAGTACTTC
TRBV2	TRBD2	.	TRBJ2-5	CASSRLAGDAETQYF	TGTGCCAGCAGTCGACTAGCGGGAGACGCAGAGACCCAGTACTTC
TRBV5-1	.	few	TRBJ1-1	CASRIRGFKTEAFF	TGCGCCAGCAGGATCCGGGGTTTCAAGACTGAAGCTTTCTTT
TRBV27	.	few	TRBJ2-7	CASSSYPFSYEQYF	TGTGCCAGCAGTTCGTATCCTTTCTCCTACGAGCAGTACTTC
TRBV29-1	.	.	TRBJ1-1	CSVARTNTEAFF	TGCAGCGTTGCCAGGACTAACACTGAAGCTTTCTTT
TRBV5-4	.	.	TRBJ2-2	CASSQGAGELFF	TGTGCCAGCAGTCAGGGTGCCGGGGAGCTGTTTTTT
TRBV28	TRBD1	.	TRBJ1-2	CASRESGTGNYGYTF	TGTGCCAGCCGCGAATCCGGGACAGGAAACTATGGCTACACCTTC
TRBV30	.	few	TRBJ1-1	CAFGSNTEAFF	TGTGCCTTCGGGTCTAACACTGAAGCTTTCTTT
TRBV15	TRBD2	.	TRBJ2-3	CATSRRGRGTDTQYF	TGTGCCACCAGCAGACGCGGGAGGGGCACAGATACGCAGTATTTT
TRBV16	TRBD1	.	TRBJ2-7	CASSQSDRGMSEQYF	TGTGCCAGCAGCCAATCGGACAGGGGAATGAGTGAGCAGTACTTC